Listed here are 22 T cell receptor beta chains from one sample, sequenced in a study of shared clonotypes between healthy human individuals. Profiled with immunoSEQ multiplex PCR; TCRdb holds only in-frame clones, not every one. The sample contains about 1.5 million clones, 98% of which appear only once. Input material: naive CD4+ T cells sorted from blood. Indicated subset: CD45RA+ positively selected. These receptors were collected from a young man in good health.

The chain employs TRBV28 and TRBJ2-7; 7 positions agree with TRBD2. The CDR3 extends over 14 amino acids. Per germline, CDR1 MDHEN and CDR2 SYDVKM. V trimming: 4 bases; J trimming: 5 bases; junction bases outside the gene matches: 8. The CDR3 coding sequence is TGTGCCAGCAGTTCCGGGTGGGGGGGAAACGAGCAGTACTTC. Protein product: CASSSGWGGNEQYF.

The gene calls are TRBV5-6 and TRBJ2-2, with D unresolved. The germline CDR1 and CDR2 sequences are SGHDT and YYEEEE. There are 15 residues in the CDR3. The V end was cut by 0 bases, the J end by 4 bases, with 10 bases between. CDR3 in amino acids: CASSLGATVTGELFF. Here the CDR3 DNA reads TGTGCCAGCAGCTTGGGGGCTACGGTCACCGGGGAGCTGTTTTTT.

The chain joins TRBV28 to TRBJ2-5, with D unresolved. Germline V gene data show CDR1 as MDHEN and CDR2 as SYDVKM. The CDR3 totals 13 residues. V was trimmed by 5 bases and J by 1 base, leaving 8 bases between them. CDR3 residues: CASSPNLQETQYF. The DNA for the CDR3 is TGTGCCAGCAGTCCCAACCTCCAAGAGACCCAGTACTTC.

With regard to this clone: The same CDR3 arises from other DNA sequences in this sample as well. The CDR3 DNA follows: TGTGCCAGTAGTAAGGGGGCCGGGGAGCTGTTTTTT. Encoded protein: CASSKGAGELFF. This sequence joins TRBV19 and TRBJ2-2; D perhaps matches TRBD1 (6 bases). Germline lookup yields CDR1 LNHDA and CDR2 SQIVND (reference sequence). V lost 4 bases and J lost 6, with 6 bases in between. The length of the CDR3 is 12 residues.

As for this clone: This sample includes further DNA sequences coding for the same CDR3. The chain joins TRBV7-9 to TRBJ2-3; D assignment may be TRBD1 or TRBD2 (5 bases each). Trimming took off 1 base at V and 1 base at J, with 6 bases between the two ends. This CDR3 comprises 14 residues. Germline-derived CDR1 and CDR2 are SEHNR and FQNEAQ (reference sequence). CDR3 residues: CASSLVGGTDTQYF. CDR3 sequence (DNA): TGTGCCAGCAGCTTAGTGGGGGGCACAGATACGCAGTATTTT.

The chain joins TRBV28 to TRBJ2-7; D might be TRBD2 (6 bases). The CDR3 is made up of 15 amino acids. V was pared by 9 bases and J by 5 bases, with 23 bases between. From germline, CDR1 is MDHEN and CDR2 SYDVKM. The CDR3 region has the DNA TGTGCCAGTACCCAGAGGAGGGGTCCTTCAAACGAGCAGTACTTC. Its translation: CASTQRRGPSNEQYF. Full variable domain (missing parts from reference TRBV28 and TRBJ2-7): DVKVTQSSRYLVKRTGEKVFLECVQDMDHENMFWYRQDPGLGLRLIYFSYDVKMKEKGDIPEGYSVSREKKERFSLILESASTNQTSMYLCASTQRRGPSNEQYFGPGTRLTVT.

The rearrangement uses TRBV7-8 and TRBJ2-2; D gene unclear. CDR3 length: 13 residues. Germline loops: CDR1 SGHVS, CDR2 FQNEAQ. The germline V and J ends were trimmed by 3 bases and 3 bases, with 5 bases remaining between them. This chain's CDR3 is CASSFTDTGELFF. The CDR3 DNA is TGTGCCAGCAGCTTTACTGACACCGGGGAGCTGTTTTTT.

The chain recombines TRBV5-1 with TRBJ1-1, with TRBD1 matching 9 bases. The junction had 5 bases not matched to a gene; V was cut back by 2 bases and J by 3 bases. Germline V gene sequence: CDR1 SGHRS, CDR2 YFSETQ. The CDR3 is made up of 15 amino acids. The CDR3 DNA reads TGCGCCAGCAGCTTCCGACAGGGGGAGGACACTGAAGCTTTCTTT. It is translated as CASSFRQGEDTEAFF.

In this sample, this clone turned up once. The same CDR3 can be traced to other DNA sequences in this sample. The chain combines TRBV18 with TRBJ2-1; no reliable D call. Germline lookup yields CDR1 KGHSH and CDR2 LQKENI. Between the trimmed V and J ends, which lost 0 bases and 8 bases, there was a span of 5 bases. This CDR3 has 12 residues. The CDR3 here is CASSPPLHEQFF. CDR3 sequence (DNA): TGTGCCAGCTCACCACCTCTGCATGAGCAGTTCTTC.

The CDR3, as DNA: TGTGCCAGCGGATACGGGACATTCGCTGAAGCTTTCTTT. The encoded protein is CASGYGTFAEAFF. V and J are TRBV7-9 and TRBJ1-1; tentative D call: TRBD1 (6 bases). Trimming pared 8 bases from V and 6 bases from J, leaving 16 bases between. The CDR3 totals 13 residues. CDR1 and CDR2 (germline): SEHNR, FQNEAQ (reference sequence).

V gene TRBV28 combines with J gene TRBJ1-5; no reliable D call. Germline V lookup: CDR1 MDHEN, CDR2 SYDVKM. The CDR3 runs 12 residues. V dropped 4 bases and J dropped 6 bases, with 7 bases sitting between them. CDR3 sequence: CASSSVSQPQHF. DNA of the CDR3: TGTGCCAGCAGTTCGGTGAGTCAGCCCCAGCATTTT.

Comment on this clone: The sample carries other DNA sequences with the same CDR3. The chain joins TRBV7-2 to TRBJ2-7, with D unresolved. Deletions cut 5 bases from V and 0 bases from J, with 8 bases between. Per the germline V gene, CDR1 is SGHTA and CDR2 is FQGNSA. The CDR3 extends over 13 amino acids. The CDR3 DNA follows: TGTGCCAGCAGCCGGACGGACTCCTACGAGCAGTACTTC. Translation: CASSRTDSYEQYF.

The rearrangement joins TRBV15 to TRBJ2-1; 11 nucleotides line up with TRBD2. The CDR3 has 15 residues. Germline V gives CDR1 LNHNV, CDR2 YYDKDF (reference sequence). With 6 bases clipped from V and 0 bases from J, the junction kept 1 base outside the gene matches. The CDR3 DNA reads TGTGCCACCAGTACTAGCGGGAGCTCCTACAATGAGCAGTTCTTC. The encoded protein is CATSTSGSSYNEQFF.

The CDR3 sequence: CASSERTGNTGELFF. The CDR3 DNA follows: TGTGCCAGCAGTGAGCGGACAGGGAACACCGGGGAGCTGTTTTTT. V usage is TRBV28 and J usage is TRBJ2-2; 7 nucleotides agree with TRBD1. With V trimmed by 5 bases and J by 1 base, 4 bases remained unmatched. The CDR3 has 15 residues. Germline assignment: CDR1 MDHEN and CDR2 SYDVKM.

The sample holds one count of this clone. The CDR3 reads CSTNDRTNEQFF. CDR3 bases: TGCAGCACCAACGACAGGACCAATGAGCAGTTCTTC. The chain is built from TRBV29-1 and TRBJ2-1; D might be TRBD1 (6 bases). Trimming pared 8 bases from V and 6 bases from J, leaving 14 bases between. Germline V gene data show CDR1 as SQVTM and CDR2 as ANQGSEA. The CDR3 length is 12 residues.

This chain uses TRBV11-2 with TRBJ2-1; D is uncertain. The CDR3 spans 15 residues. With 2 bases removed from V and 1 base from J, the gap between germline ends came to 9 bases. Germline V gene sequence: CDR1 SGHAT, CDR2 FQNNGV. The CDR3 bases are TGTGCCAGCAGCTTAAGGCTGGATTCCTACAATGAGCAGTTCTTC. Protein: CASSLRLDSYNEQFF.

The V call is TRBV18, the J call TRBJ2-5; 7 bases line up with TRBD2. V lost 5 bases and J lost 4; bases outside the gene matches: 10. The CDR3 sequence is 15 residues long. Germline lookup yields CDR1 KGHSH and CDR2 LQKENI. The CDR3 nucleotides read TGTGCCAGCTCATCGCAAGCGGGGTCGGGAGAGACCCAGTACTTC. It encodes CASSSQAGSGETQYF.

The gene calls are TRBV28 and TRBJ1-1; D is unresolved. CDR1 and CDR2 (germline): MDHEN, SYDVKM. Trimming shortened V by 2 bases and J by 0 bases, and 13 bases separated the two germline ends. The CDR3 totals 16 residues. The CDR3 spells CASSLVTRALNTEAFF. In DNA form, the CDR3 reads TGTGCCAGCAGTTTAGTCACCCGGGCTCTGAACACTGAAGCTTTCTTT.

The V call is TRBV27, the J call TRBJ2-6; 7 nucleotides align to TRBD1. The CDR3 spans 17 residues. J was trimmed by 1 base and V by 6 bases; bases with no gene match: 9. Germline assignment: CDR1 MNHEY and CDR2 SMNVEV (reference sequence). The CDR3 DNA reads as TGTGCCAGCAGGATCAGGGGGTTACCGTCTGGGGCCAACGTCCTGACTTTC. As protein: CASRIRGLPSGANVLTF.

The J gene is TRBJ2-4, the V gene TRBV25-1; D unclear. The CDR3 spans 14 residues. The ends were cut back, 0 bases at V and 7 bases at J, with 10 bases in the middle. The germline V gene has CDR1 MGHDK and CDR2 SYGVNS. The CDR3 is CASSEYPGWNIQYF. The CDR3 DNA follows: TGTGCCAGCAGTGAATATCCAGGTTGGAACATTCAGTACTTC.

The chain has TRBV5-1 and TRBJ1-1; D uncertain. Germline V lookup: CDR1 SGHRS, CDR2 YFSETQ. Trimming removed 4 bases from V and 11 bases from J, with 18 bases in between. CDR3 size: 13 residues. Here the CDR3 reads CASSPGPTPEAFF. As DNA, the CDR3 is TGCGCCAGCAGCCCGGGTCCTACTCCGGAGGCTTTCTTT. The full variable domain, its missing parts supplied by reference TRBV5-1 and TRBJ1-1, is KAGVTQTPRYLIKTRGQQVTLSCSPISGHRSVSWYQQTPGQGLQFLFEYFSETQRNKGNFPGRFSGRQFSNSRSEMNVSTLELGDSALYLCASSPGPTPEAFFGQGTRLTVV.

V gene TRBV7-3 combines with J gene TRBJ2-1; unclear D gene. Per germline, CDR1 SGHTA and CDR2 FQGTGA. The V end was cut by 2 bases, the J end by 2 bases, with 7 bases between. The CDR3 runs to 14 residues. The DNA for the CDR3 is TGTGCCAGCAGCTTATCCAGAGCCTACAATGAGCAGTTCTTC. Translated, it gives CASSLSRAYNEQFF.